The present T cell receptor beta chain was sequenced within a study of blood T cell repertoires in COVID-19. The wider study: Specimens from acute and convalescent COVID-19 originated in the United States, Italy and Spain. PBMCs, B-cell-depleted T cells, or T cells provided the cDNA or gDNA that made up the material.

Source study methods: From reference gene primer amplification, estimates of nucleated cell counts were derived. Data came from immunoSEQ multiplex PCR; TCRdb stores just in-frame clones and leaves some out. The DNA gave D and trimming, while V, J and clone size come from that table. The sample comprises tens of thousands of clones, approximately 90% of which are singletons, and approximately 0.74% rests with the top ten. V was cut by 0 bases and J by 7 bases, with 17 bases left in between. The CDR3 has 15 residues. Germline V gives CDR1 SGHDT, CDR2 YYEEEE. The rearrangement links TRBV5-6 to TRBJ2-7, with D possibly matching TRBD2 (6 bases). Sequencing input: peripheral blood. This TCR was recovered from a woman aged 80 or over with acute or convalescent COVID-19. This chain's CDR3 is CASSLEAEGHEEQYF. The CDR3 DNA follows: TGTGCCAGCAGCTTGGAAGCGGAGGGGCATGAGGAGCAGTACTTC. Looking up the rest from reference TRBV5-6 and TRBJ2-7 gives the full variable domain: DAGVTQSPTHLIKTRGQQVTLRCSPKSGHDTVSWYQQALGQGPQFIFQYYEEEERQRGNFPDRFSGHQFPNYSSELNVNALLLGDSALYLCASSLEAEGHEEQYFGPGTRLTVT.